These 19 T cell receptor beta chains share one sample of origin, sequenced in a study of blood T cell repertoires in COVID-19. The table came from immunoSEQ multiplex PCR; TCRdb's copy has only in-frame clones and leaves some out. The table lists 70,000 to 100,000 clones, about 86% of them singletons. The material sequenced was peripheral blood. Receptor source: a man older than 75 with active or convalescent COVID-19.

The chain couples TRBV4-1 to TRBJ1-6; maybe TRBD1 (5 bases). The CDR3 spans 15 residues. V was clipped by 0 bases and J by 10 bases, with 13 bases between them. CDR1 and CDR2 from the germline V gene are MGHRA and YSYEKL. In nucleotides, the CDR3 is TGCGCCAGCAGCCAAGACCAGGGTATCAACTCACCCCTCCACTTT. Encoded protein: CASSQDQGINSPLHF.

The CDR3 protein is CASAKQGSGNQPQHF. Written as DNA, the CDR3 is TGTGCCAGCGCAAAACAGGGGAGTGGCAATCAGCCCCAGCATTTT. J is TRBJ1-5 and V is TRBV6-5, with 7 bases identical to TRBD1. The CDR3 runs to 15 residues. Trimming removed 8 bases from V and 2 bases from J; junction bases left unmatched: 9. Germline V gene sequence: CDR1 MNHEY, CDR2 SVGAGI.

The rearrangement uses TRBV5-1 and TRBJ1-5; D is unresolved. Germline CDR1 is SGHRS and CDR2 is YFSETQ. The CDR3 consists of 13 residues. Between the trimmed V and J ends, which lost 4 bases and 4 bases, there was a span of 9 bases. CDR3 DNA sequence: TGCGCCAGCAGCCAGGCGGGGAATCAGCCCCAGCATTTT. Translated, it gives CASSQAGNQPQHF.

This rearrangement joins TRBV25-1 to TRBJ2-7, with a possible D match to TRBD1 (5 bases). The germline V and J ends were trimmed by 7 bases and 2 bases, with 9 bases remaining between them. The length of the CDR3 is 12 residues. Germline CDR1 and CDR2: MGHDK and SYGVNS. The CDR3 DNA is TGTGCCAGCAAGGACAATACCTACGAGCAGTACTTC. It is translated as CASKDNTYEQYF.

This clone was seen only a few times. The chain joins TRBV28 to TRBJ2-1, with 9 bases identical to TRBD1. CDR3 length: 13 amino acids. CDR1 and CDR2 (germline): MDHEN, SYDVKM. The trim removed 7 bases at V and 6 bases at J, leaving 4 bases unmatched. Here the CDR3 reads CASNLGQGNEQFF. CDR3 DNA sequence: TGTGCCAGCAACCTGGGACAGGGCAATGAGCAGTTCTTC. The complete variable domain, with remaining parts taken from reference TRBV28 and TRBJ2-1, reads DVKVTQSSRYLVKRTGEKVFLECVQDMDHENMFWYRQDPGLGLRLIYFSYDVKMKEKGDIPEGYSVSREKKERFSLILESASTNQTSMYLCASNLGQGNEQFFGPGTRLTVL.

The chain uses TRBV29-1 and TRBJ2-1; possibly TRBD2 for D (6 bases). V was trimmed by 2 bases and J by 1 base, leaving 12 bases between them. This CDR3 contains 15 residues. The V gene's germline CDR1 is SQVTM and CDR2 ANQGSEA. The chain's CDR3 is CSVEWRDRSYNEQFF. CDR3 nucleotides: TGCAGCGTTGAATGGCGGGATCGTTCCTACAATGAGCAGTTCTTC.

The chain has TRBV5-4 and TRBJ2-1; possibly TRBD1 for D (6 bases). The CDR3 extends over 11 amino acids. CDR1 is SGHNT, CDR2 YYREEE, per germline (reference sequence). Trimming left V 1 base short and J 10 bases short, with 6 bases between. CDR3 sequence reads: CASSLRGEQFF. The DNA of the CDR3 is TGTGCCAGCAGCTTGAGGGGGGAGCAGTTCTTC.

The rearrangement uses TRBV9 and TRBJ2-1; D may be TRBD2 (6 bases). Germline values: CDR1 SGDLS, CDR2 YYNGEE. The CDR3 runs 17 residues. The V end lost 1 base, the J end lost 4 bases, and 18 bases lay between the germline ends. The CDR3 here is CASSVSGREGAYNEQFF. The CDR3 DNA reads as TGTGCCAGCAGCGTAAGTGGGCGGGAAGGCGCTTACAATGAGCAGTTCTTC.

The CDR3 is CASTIGGNSYNEQFF. The DNA of the CDR3 is TGTGCCAGCACGATTGGAGGAAACTCCTACAATGAGCAGTTCTTC. The gene calls are TRBV7-2 and TRBJ2-1; TRBD2 might be the D (5 bases). V was pared by 7 bases and J by 0 bases, with 13 bases between. Per the germline V gene, CDR1 is SGHTA and CDR2 is FQGNSA. This CDR3 is 15 amino acids long.

The chain employs TRBV5-6 and TRBJ2-1; possible D gene TRBD2, 6 bases. The CDR3 totals 16 residues. The V end lost 0 bases, the J end lost 4 bases, and 14 bases lay between the germline ends. Per germline, CDR1 SGHDT and CDR2 YYEEEE. CDR3 in DNA: TGTGCCAGCAGCTTGGAGGTCGGGAGAGTGTACAATGAGCAGTTCTTC. Its translation is CASSLEVGRVYNEQFF.

This sequence joins TRBV4-1 and TRBJ2-3, with 11 bases lining up with TRBD2. Germline CDR1 and CDR2: MGHRA and YSYEKL. The CDR3 covers 17 residues. After removal of 6 bases from V and 0 bases from J, the junction contained 8 bases not matched to a gene. CDR3 protein: CASSSTSGIPSTDTQYF. Written as DNA, the CDR3 is TGCGCCAGCAGTTCGACTAGCGGGATCCCTAGCACAGATACGCAGTATTTT.

This clone was seen only a few times. J is TRBJ2-3 and V is TRBV7-8; 14 nucleotides agree with TRBD2. The CDR3 spans 17 residues. The germline gives CDR1 SGHVS, CDR2 FQNEAQ. The V gene end was trimmed by 5 bases and the J gene end by 6 bases; junction bases not matched to a gene: 10. CDR3 DNA: TGTGCCAGCAGCCGAAGGGGACTAGCGGGAGTGGGGGATACGCAGTATTTT. The encoded protein is CASSRRGLAGVGDTQYF.

The rearrangement uses TRBV15 and TRBJ1-2; D call uncertain. Trimming took 0 bases from V and 4 from J, leaving 9 bases between them. CDR1 and CDR2 (germline): LNHNV, YYDKDF (reference sequence). CDR3 length: 14 amino acids. The chain's CDR3 is CATSRDGSAYGYTF. The CDR3 DNA reads TGTGCCACCAGCAGAGATGGCAGTGCCTATGGCTACACCTTC.

The genes are TRBV15 and TRBJ2-7; a weak D match, TRBD1 (5 bases). CDR1 is LNHNV and CDR2 is YYDKDF in the germline V gene (reference sequence). CDR3 size: 13 residues. Between the trimmed V and J ends, which lost 5 bases and 6 bases, there was a span of 14 bases. The CDR3 here is CATSSDLGAEQYF. CDR3 bases: TGTGCCACCAGCTCTGATCTAGGGGCCGAGCAGTACTTC.

The J gene is TRBJ2-3, the V gene TRBV9; 10 positions match TRBD2. CDR1 is SGDLS, CDR2 YYNGEE, per germline. The CDR3 loop spans 16 amino acids. V lost 2 bases, J lost 4 bases, and 7 bases stayed unmatched. The chain's CDR3 is CASSVSSGRLADTQYF. CDR3 bases: TGTGCCAGCAGCGTCTCTAGCGGGAGACTGGCAGATACGCAGTATTTT.

The chain couples TRBV3-1 (or the pseudogene TRBV3-2) to TRBJ2-1; D possibly corresponds to TRBD2 (6 bases). V was pared by 4 bases and J by 6 bases, with 22 bases between. This CDR3 comprises 17 residues. CDR1 is LGHDT, CDR2 YNNKEL, per germline (reference sequence). CDR3 sequence: CASSPKKAGLGGNEQFF. The CDR3 DNA reads TGTGCCAGCAGCCCGAAGAAGGCGGGTCTCGGGGGCAATGAGCAGTTCTTC.

The genes are TRBV10-2 and TRBJ2-7, with TRBD1 identical over 7 bases. This CDR3 spans 15 amino acids. The junction had 12 bases not matched to a gene; V was cut back by 8 bases and J by 2 bases. Germline loops: CDR1 WSHSY, CDR2 SAAADI. The CDR3 region has the DNA TGCGCCAGCCTGACCCGACAGGGCCGCACCTACGAGCAGTACTTC. Encoded protein: CASLTRQGRTYEQYF.

This clone was counted only a few times. The chain carries TRBV12-3 or TRBV12-4 and TRBJ2-5; D gene unclear. V was cut by 3 bases and J by 2 bases, with 7 bases left in between. The CDR3 has 13 residues. The CDR3 region has the DNA TGTGCCAGCAGTTTGAACAGACAAGAGACCCAGTACTTC. Amino acids: CASSLNRQETQYF.

This clone was recorded only once. This chain uses TRBV5-1 with TRBJ2-7, with 12 bases fitting TRBD2. The CDR3 sequence is 14 residues long. CDR1 and CDR2 (germline): SGHRS, YFSETQ. Trimming took 4 bases from V and 5 from J; bases not matched to a gene: 4. The CDR3, as DNA: TGCGCCAGCAGCCTGACTAGCGGGAGCAACGAGCAGTACTTC. Its protein is CASSLTSGSNEQYF.